The 17 T cell receptor beta chains below come from one sample, sequenced in a study of CD8 T cells in Susac syndrome. Reverse transcription of about 0.45 to 1 ug RNA was performed with random hexamers. TCRdb itself ran the immunoSEQ multiplex PCR reads through MiXCR, one entry per CDR3 protein. The data contain over 150,000 distinct CDR3 sequences, nearly 95% of them seen just once; the ten biggest clones take up 0.093%. Sequencing was carried out using CD4+ T cells from PBMCs. These receptors were taken from a human donor with multiple sclerosis.

This clonotype was detected a few times. The chain is built from TRBV9 and TRBJ2-3; TRBD1 is a possible D gene (6 bases). CDR1 and CDR2 (germline): SGDLS, YYNGEE. Trimming stripped 2 bases from V and 3 bases from J, with 13 bases between. The CDR3 totals 15 residues. The CDR3 sequence is CASSVEQGRTDTQYF. CDR3 DNA: TGTGCCAGCAGCGTCGAACAGGGACGGACAGATACGCAGTATTTT.

The rearrangement links TRBV6-1 to TRBJ1-2, with D hard to call. The V end lost 0 bases, the J end lost 4 bases, and 6 bases lay between the germline ends. This CDR3 spans 13 amino acids. The germline gives CDR1 MNHNS, CDR2 SASEGT. The CDR3 DNA is TGTGCCAGCAGTGAAGCGCTTCCCTATGGCTACACCTTC. Its translation: CASSEALPYGYTF.

This clonotype was seen only once. J is TRBJ2-1 and V is TRBV24-1; TRBD2 matches 14 bases. The junction had 1 base not matched to a gene; V was cut back by 4 bases and J by 6 bases. Per the germline V gene, CDR1 is KGHDR and CDR2 is SFDVKD. The CDR3 is 15 amino acids. The CDR3 DNA reads TGTGCCACCAGTGACGGACTAGCGGGAGGCAATGAGCAGTTCTTC. Protein: CATSDGLAGGNEQFF.

The V and J genes are TRBV30 and TRBJ2-2; no clear D. CDR1 and CDR2 from the germline V gene are GTSNPN and SVGIG (reference sequence). Trimming cost V 2 bases and J 1 base, with 5 bases left between them. The CDR3 has 13 amino acids. In nucleotides, the CDR3 is TGTGCCTGGAGTAGCAGGAACACCGGGGAGCTGTTTTTT. Amino acids: CAWSSRNTGELFF.

The chain recombines TRBV24-1 with TRBJ1-2; D is perhaps TRBD1 (6 bases). Trimming removed 8 bases from V and 4 bases from J, with 22 bases in between. This CDR3 is built from 16 residues. Per germline, CDR1 KGHDR and CDR2 SFDVKD. The CDR3 coding sequence is TGTGCCACCAAAGGGGGTCGTGGGTTCCCCGCCTATGGCTACACCTTC. This codes for CATKGGRGFPAYGYTF.

The V and J genes are TRBV25-1 and TRBJ1-1; tentatively, D is TRBD1 (5 bases). There are 14 residues in the CDR3. From germline, CDR1 is MGHDK and CDR2 SYGVNS. The V end lost 4 bases, the J end lost 2 bases, and 11 bases lay between the germline ends. The CDR3: CASSGGGGNTEAFF. The CDR3 DNA follows: TGTGCCAGCAGTGGCGGTGGGGGAAACACTGAAGCTTTCTTT.

The chain is built from TRBV2 and TRBJ1-5; maybe TRBD1 (6 bases). Germline loops: CDR1 SNHLY, CDR2 FYNNEI. Deletions cut 3 bases from V and 7 bases from J, with 13 bases between. This CDR3 contains 14 residues. This CDR3 reads CASSDGGGTQPQHF. CDR3 bases: TGTGCCAGCAGTGATGGAGGGGGAACCCAGCCCCAGCATTTT.

The genes are TRBV11-2 and TRBJ2-1, with D maybe TRBD2 (6 bases). The germline V gene encodes CDR1 SGHAT and CDR2 FQNNGV. The CDR3 loop spans 18 amino acids. Between the trimmed V and J ends, which lost 1 base and 0 bases, there was a span of 16 bases. CDR3 loop: CASSLGDLDGSSYNEQFF. In DNA, the CDR3 is TGTGCCAGCAGCTTAGGGGACCTAGACGGGAGCTCCTACAATGAGCAGTTCTTC.

The rearrangement joins TRBV30 to TRBJ1-1; weak D call: TRBD1 (5 bases). Looked up from germline, CDR1 is GTSNPN and CDR2 is SVGIG (reference sequence). The CDR3 totals 14 residues. Trimming stripped 1 base from V and 5 bases from J, with 14 bases between. The CDR3 reads CAWSGRAGMTEAFF. The CDR3 DNA is TGTGCCTGGAGTGGGCGGGCAGGGATGACTGAAGCTTTCTTT.

V gene TRBV5-1 combines with J gene TRBJ2-6; D is possibly TRBD2 (5 bases). Germline assignment: CDR1 SGHRS and CDR2 YFSETQ. The CDR3 is 15 amino acids. V was trimmed by 4 bases and J by 4 bases, leaving 12 bases between them. The CDR3 DNA reads as TGCGCCAGCAGCCCGGCCGGGGAAGGGGCCAACGTCCTGACTTTC. This translates into CASSPAGEGANVLTF. Variable domain in full (rest from reference TRBV5-1 and TRBJ2-6): KAGVTQTPRYLIKTRGQQVTLSCSPISGHRSVSWYQQTPGQGLQFLFEYFSETQRNKGNFPGRFSGRQFSNSRSEMNVSTLELGDSALYLCASSPAGEGANVLTFGAGSRLTVL.

V is TRBV20-1 and J is TRBJ2-5; D remains unclear. V lost 7 bases, J lost 1 base, and 16 bases lay in between. In germline, CDR1 is DFQATT, CDR2 SNEGSKA (reference sequence). This CDR3 region has 14 residues. CDR3 coding DNA: TGCAGTGTCAAGAAGGCTATCTCCCAAGAGACCCAGTACTTC. Amino acids: CSVKKAISQETQYF.

The J gene is TRBJ2-5, the V gene TRBV7-3; TRBD1 might be the D (5 bases). This CDR3 is built from 14 residues. The germline V gene encodes CDR1 SGHTA and CDR2 FQGTGA. V was shortened by 3 bases and J by 5 bases, with 13 bases between the two germline ends. The CDR3 region has the DNA TGTGCCAGCAGCTTTTCAGGGCTCGAGGAGACCCAGTACTTC. This gives the protein CASSFSGLEETQYF.

The J gene is TRBJ1-2, the V gene TRBV15; D perhaps matches TRBD1 (5 bases). The CDR3 sequence is 14 residues long. Germline assignment: CDR1 LNHNV and CDR2 YYDKDF (reference sequence). The V and J ends lost 0 bases and 7 bases respectively, with 12 bases between them. The CDR3 protein is CATSRDTGVGGYTF. In nucleotides, the CDR3 is TGTGCCACCAGCAGAGATACAGGCGTCGGTGGCTACACCTTC.

The chain carries TRBV12-3 or TRBV12-4 and TRBJ2-1; weak D call: TRBD2 (5 bases). The CDR3 loop spans 14 amino acids. Deletions cut 5 bases from V and 5 bases from J, with 13 bases between. The CDR3 region has the DNA TGTGCCAGCAGTCTGCGGAACGGGAACAATGAGCAGTTCTTC. Encoded protein: CASSLRNGNNEQFF.

The chain employs TRBV3-1 and TRBJ2-3; D gene ambiguous. The V gene lost 4 bases and the J gene lost 2 bases, with 4 bases spanning the gap. CDR1 LGHDT and CDR2 YNNKEL come from the germline V gene (reference sequence). The CDR3 is made up of 12 amino acids. In nucleotides, the CDR3 is TGTGCCAGCAGCCGATACACAGATACGCAGTATTTT. Translating gives CASSRYTDTQYF.

CDR3 loop: CSVGDIWGAQPQHF. Written as DNA, the CDR3 is TGCAGCGTTGGGGATATTTGGGGGGCTCAGCCCCAGCATTTT. V usage is TRBV29-1 and J usage is TRBJ1-5, with TRBD1 as a possible D gene (6 bases). This CDR3 is 14 amino acids long. The germline V gene encodes CDR1 SQVTM and CDR2 ANQGSEA. V lost 4 bases and J lost 6, with 16 bases in between.

The rearrangement links TRBV20-1 to TRBJ2-3; 8 bases match TRBD2. Germline values: CDR1 DFQATT, CDR2 SNEGSKA (reference sequence). The CDR3 has 14 amino acids. Losses at the gene ends were 3 bases for V and 1 base for J; bases not matched to a gene: 3. CDR3 in amino acids: CSASGRAGTDTQYF. The CDR3 DNA is TGCAGTGCTAGCGGGAGGGCCGGCACAGATACGCAGTATTTT.